Included here is one T cell receptor (beta chain) sequence, with context. As for the donors, each was a healthy bone marrow donor. The PCR used 60 Vbeta and 13 Jbeta primers. Clones were read by immunoSEQ multiplex PCR, and TCRdb kept only the in-frame ones, dropping some. The sample's table shows more than 100,000 clones. This specimen belongs to a study of cytomegalovirus exposure and HLA in healthy donors. About the research overall: Earlier sequencing of some 190 million T cells yielded 100 million to 140 million unique TCR beta sequences.

V was trimmed by 0 bases and J by 6 bases, leaving 13 bases between them. Germline V gene sequence: CDR1 SGDLS, CDR2 YYNGEE. The CDR3 covers 14 residues. Sequences were obtained from PBMCs. V is TRBV9 and J is TRBJ2-7; a possible D gene is TRBD2 (5 bases). This clonotype originated in a man aged 18 to 29 in good health and CMV-seronegative. CDR3 DNA: TGTGCCAGCAGCGTAGACGTGAGGGCGGCCGAGCAGTACTTC. It specifies CASSVDVRAAEQYF.